Shown below are 10 T cell receptor beta chains from a single sample sequenced in a study of blood T cell repertoires in COVID-19. The data were produced by immunoSEQ multiplex PCR, yet TCRdb's version contains in-frame clones alone and is incomplete. Of about 230,000 clones detected, approximately 80% appear once; the ten largest clones hold 7.4%. Sequenced input: peripheral blood. These receptors were obtained from a woman aged 50 to 65 with acute or convalescent COVID-19.

This CDR3 is CASSGLTSDGGETQYF. As DNA, the CDR3 is TGTGCCAGCAGTGGCCTAACTAGCGACGGGGGAGAGACCCAGTACTTC. The chain has TRBV4-2 and TRBJ2-5; 7 bases align to TRBD2. Trimming removed 6 bases from V and 4 bases from J; junction bases left unmatched: 14. The CDR3 is made up of 16 amino acids. Germline V gene lookup returns CDR1 LGHNA and CDR2 YNFKEQ.

Written as DNA, the CDR3 is TGTGCCACCAGCAGAGATCTGAGGAGACCCCTCCACTTT. This sequence encodes CATSRDLRRPLHF. The rearrangement links TRBV15 to TRBJ1-6; D remains ambiguous. CDR1 and CDR2 from the germline V gene are LNHNV and YYDKDF (reference sequence). Trimming stripped 0 bases from V and 12 bases from J, with 9 bases between. The CDR3 sequence is 13 residues long.

CDR3 protein: CAWRNGGARANYGYTF. CDR3 in DNA: TGTGCCTGGAGGAACGGGGGGGCCAGGGCTAACTATGGCTACACCTTC. This sequence joins TRBV30 and TRBJ1-2; D might be TRBD1 (6 bases). This CDR3 region has 16 residues. Germline-derived CDR1 and CDR2 are GTSNPN and SVGIG (reference sequence). V was clipped by 3 bases and J by 0 bases, with 17 bases between them.

Turning to this clone: An end of the junction differs from the germline gene, which may be a read error. The chain carries TRBV3-1 (or the pseudogene TRBV3-2) and TRBJ2-1; D unresolved. Germline V lookup: CDR1 LGHDT, CDR2 YNNKEL (reference sequence). The CDR3 is made up of 11 amino acids. As DNA, the CDR3 is TGTGCCAGCAGCTCCAACAATGAGCAGTTCTTC. Encoded protein: CASSSNNEQFF.

This chain links TRBV18 with TRBJ1-1; 8 bases fit TRBD1. The CDR3 length is 15 residues. Germline lookup yields CDR1 KGHSH and CDR2 LQKENI. Trimming at V came to 6 bases and at J to 4 bases, leaving 10 bases not matched to a gene. CDR3 nucleotides: TGTGCCAGCTCGAGTGGGACAGGTGGGATCACTGAAGCTTTCTTT. It encodes CASSSGTGGITEAFF. The full variable domain, completed using reference TRBV18 and TRBJ1-1, is NAGVMQNPRHLVRRRGQEARLRCSPMKGHSHVYWYRQLPEEGLKFMVYLQKENIIDESGMPKERFSAEFPKEGPSILRIQQVVRGDSAAYFCASSSGTGGITEAFFGQGTRLTVV.

This chain uses TRBV7-2 with TRBJ2-3; 9 bases fit TRBD2. Looked up from germline, CDR1 is SGHTA and CDR2 is FQGNSA. The CDR3 totals 16 residues. Trimming at V came to 1 base and at J to 2 bases, leaving 4 bases not matched to a gene. CDR3 loop: CASSLGLAGATDTQYF. The CDR3 nucleotides read TGTGCCAGCAGCTTAGGGTTAGCGGGGGCCACAGATACGCAGTATTTT.

The chain couples TRBV3-1 (or the pseudogene TRBV3-2) to TRBJ1-2, with TRBD1 matching over 8 bases. Germline V gene data show CDR1 as LGHDT and CDR2 as YNNKEL (reference sequence). The length of the CDR3 is 14 residues. The J segment lost 8 bases and the V segment lost 3 bases, leaving 8 bases of the junction unmatched. The CDR3: CASSHLTGEEGYTF. CDR3 sequence (DNA): TGTGCCAGCAGCCATTTGACAGGGGAGGAGGGCTACACCTTC.

This clone was seen just once. This chain links TRBV23-1 with TRBJ1-5, with 7 bases aligning to TRBD1. TRBV23-1 is labeled an ORF, and its function is uncertain. This CDR3 contains 16 residues. Trimming removed 5 bases from V and 4 bases from J; junction bases left unmatched: 11. CDR3 residues: CASSTAKGQRNQPQHF. The DNA of the CDR3 is TGCGCCAGCAGTACCGCAAAGGGACAGAGGAATCAGCCCCAGCATTTT.

V usage is TRBV4-1 and J usage is TRBJ2-3; D is undetermined. From germline, CDR1 is MGHRA and CDR2 YSYEKL. The CDR3 is made up of 12 amino acids. Between the trimmed V and J ends, which lost 2 bases and 6 bases, there was a span of 6 bases. CDR3 in amino acids: CASSQSRDTQYF. The CDR3 DNA reads as TGCGCCAGCAGCCAAAGCAGGGATACGCAGTATTTT.

The rearrangement links TRBV19 to TRBJ2-2; D remains unclear. V dropped 1 base and J dropped 2 bases, with 11 bases sitting between them. The CDR3 is made up of 16 amino acids. Germline V gene data show CDR1 as LNHDA and CDR2 as SQIVND (reference sequence). The CDR3 protein is CASSIVWRPNTGELFF. CDR3 DNA sequence: TGTGCCAGTAGTATAGTTTGGAGACCTAACACCGGGGAGCTGTTTTTT.